This T cell receptor beta chain was recovered during a study of cytomegalovirus exposure and HLA in healthy donors. Study-wide points: The authors later linked a missense DCLRE1C variant to TCR beta V- and J-gene trimming. As a later analysis revealed, most CMV-associated TCR beta chains appeared HLA-restricted. In vitro experiments confirmed that three CMV-associated chains were specific for CMV antigens. Per a later analysis, HLA-associated TCR beta chains showed more clonal expansion than other, equally common TCR beta chains.

The V end lost 8 bases, the J end lost 1 base, and 11 bases lay between the germline ends. CDR1 SGHTA and CDR2 FQGTGA come from the germline V gene. CDR3 length: 13 residues. The sample holds a few counts of this clone. The antigen remains undetermined. Vbeta (60) and Jbeta (13) primers were used in the PCR. Generated by immunoSEQ multiplex PCR, the TCRdb table keeps only in-frame clones and is missing some. The sample holds some 130,000 clones; about 60% are singletons and the top ten take about 9%. V and J are TRBV7-3 and TRBJ1-1; no firm D call. The origin of this receptor is a man in his forties in good health and CMV-seropositive. Input material: PBMCs. The CDR3 sequence is CASARAGNTEAFF. The CDR3 nucleotides read TGTGCCAGCGCAAGGGCGGGGAACACTGAAGCTTTCTTT.